This T cell receptor (beta chain) emerged from a study of blood T cell repertoires in COVID-19 (dated by TCRdb to 2020 to 2022). About the study as a whole: The collaborator samples originated in the United States, Italy and Spain and spanned the acute and convalescent phases of COVID-19. The prospective study material was composed of cDNA or gDNA derived from T cells, B-cell-depleted T cells, or PBMCs. The dataset comprised deeply sampled blood TCRbeta repertoires from subjects exposed to, actively infected with, or recovered from COVID-19. The repertoires were made available in a free public database intended to serve as a resource for research on the immune response to SARS-CoV-2. The samples were drawn from the first 160 participants of the ongoing ImmuneRACE study and from 1,254 subjects provided by 6 global collaborators. A de-identified subject ID, COVID-19 status, age in years and sex were almost always included in the sample metadata. Where HLA class I and class II types were available, the types were taken from metadata supplied by the sample provider, not from assay-based typing.

In Seattle, one collaborating source enrolled patients while the infection was active and tracked those patients longitudinally over the course of disease. The collaborating institutions used their own protocols to collect whole blood in K2EDTA tubes. Collaborator samples were shipped for TCRbeta analysis as frozen whole blood, isolated PBMCs, or DNA extracted from either sample type. General study outcomes and caveats: How much clinical and demographic metadata was included differed by source and by participant, and the metadata was provided uncurated.

The germline V gene gives CDR1 as MDHEN and CDR2 as SYDVKM. Taken from cysteine to phenylalanine, the CDR3 has 14 residues. Just the 42-base CDR3 DNA is kept, in frame starting at base 1. V is clipped by 7 bases and J by 6 bases, and the sequence between their germline boundaries is 18 bases long. The immunoSEQ Assay, a bias-controlled multiplex PCR, was used to amplify TCRbeta CDR3 regions from genomic DNA. Per the source publication's procedure: The number of nucleated cells in each sample was estimated from the amplification of reference gene primers within the assay. To quantify the absolute abundance of each unique TCRbeta CDR3 rearrangement, sequence reads were collapsed and filtered. For each sample, productive Simpson clonality was calculated as the square root of Simpson's diversity index across productive rearrangements. The clones in this table, taken by TCRdb from immuneACCESS, are in-frame only. Not every clone is retained; where verified, under half of the shortfall comes from an unresolved V gene, and the cause of the rest is unknown. For V, J and clone size, that table is used; D and trimming come from the DNA. The sample table lists some 130,000 clones, about 89% of them with a count of one. The leading ten clones occupy about an eighth of the sample.

This clone was counted once. Its antigen specificity is not known. Base-call qualities are not available, and no considerably larger clone is one nucleotide away. Rearrangement joined TRBV28 to TRBJ1-2; a tentative D match to TRBD1 spans 6 bases. This clonotype originated in a woman between 65 and 79 years old with COVID-19, enrolled during active disease. The sequencing input was peripheral blood. The DNA reads as follows: TGTGCCAGCACCATCAGGGGACCGCGCGATGGCTACACCTTC. This yields the protein CASTIRGPRDGYTF.